The present T cell receptor (beta chain) was sequenced within a study of blood T cells in healthy people across ages. This clonotype was detected a few times. Germline values: CDR1 SNHLY, CDR2 FYNNEI. V was pared by 0 bases and J by 4 bases, with 12 bases between. The CDR3 is made up of 15 amino acids. The use of a sample-barcoded 5' primer and a J-beta primer mix characterized a second PCR of roughly 6 to 11 cycles. One entry per CDR3 protein, called by TCRdb with MiXCR from the 5' RACE reads. The sample shows about 1.5 million distinct CDR3 sequences, approximately 42% of them seen only once. The receptor comes from a woman aged 18-35 years in good health. This sequence joins TRBV2 and TRBJ1-2; the D gene is possibly TRBD1 (5 bases). The specimen was blood. The CDR3 nucleotides read TGTGCCAGCAGTGAAGCGCTTAACAGGATCTATGGCTACACCTTC. Protein sequence: CASSEALNRIYGYTF.